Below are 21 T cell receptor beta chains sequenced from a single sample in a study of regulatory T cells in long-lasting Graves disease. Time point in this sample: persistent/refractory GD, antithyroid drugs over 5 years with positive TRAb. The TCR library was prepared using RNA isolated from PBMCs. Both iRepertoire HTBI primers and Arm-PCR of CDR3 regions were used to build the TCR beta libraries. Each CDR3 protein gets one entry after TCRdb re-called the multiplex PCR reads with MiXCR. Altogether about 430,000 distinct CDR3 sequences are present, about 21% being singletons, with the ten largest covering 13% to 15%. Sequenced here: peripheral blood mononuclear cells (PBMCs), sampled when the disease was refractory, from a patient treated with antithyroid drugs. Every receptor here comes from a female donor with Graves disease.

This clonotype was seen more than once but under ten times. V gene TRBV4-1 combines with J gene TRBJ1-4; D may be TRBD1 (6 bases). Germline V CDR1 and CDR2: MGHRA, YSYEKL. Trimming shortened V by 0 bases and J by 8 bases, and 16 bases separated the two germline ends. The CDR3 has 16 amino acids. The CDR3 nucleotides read TGCGCCAGCAGCCAAGATTCCAGGGGCACTAGGGAAAAACTGTTTTTT. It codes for CASSQDSRGTREKLFF.

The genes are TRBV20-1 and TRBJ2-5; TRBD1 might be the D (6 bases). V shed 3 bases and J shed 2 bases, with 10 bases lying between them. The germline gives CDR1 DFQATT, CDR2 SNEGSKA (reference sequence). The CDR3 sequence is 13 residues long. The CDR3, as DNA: TGCAGTGCTAGTCACGGGACACAAGAGACCCAGTACTTC. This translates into CSASHGTQETQYF.

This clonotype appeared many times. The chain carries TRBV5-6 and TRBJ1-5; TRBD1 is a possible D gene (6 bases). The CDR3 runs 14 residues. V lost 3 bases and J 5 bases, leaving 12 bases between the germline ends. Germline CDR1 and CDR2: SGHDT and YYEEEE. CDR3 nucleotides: TGTGCCAGCAGCTACGGACAGAACTATCAGCCCCAGCATTTT. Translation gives CASSYGQNYQPQHF.

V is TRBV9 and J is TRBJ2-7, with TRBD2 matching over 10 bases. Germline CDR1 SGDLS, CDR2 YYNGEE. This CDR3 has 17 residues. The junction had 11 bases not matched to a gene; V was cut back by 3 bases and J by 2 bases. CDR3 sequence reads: CASSASVAGGAAYEQYF. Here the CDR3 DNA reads TGTGCCAGCAGCGCAAGTGTAGCGGGAGGCGCCGCCTACGAGCAGTACTTC.

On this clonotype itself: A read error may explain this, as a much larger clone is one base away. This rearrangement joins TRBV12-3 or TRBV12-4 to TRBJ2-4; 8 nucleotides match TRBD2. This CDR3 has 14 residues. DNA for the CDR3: TGTGCCAGCAGAAGTAGCGGGGAGCGGATCATTCAGCACTTC. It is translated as CASRSSGERIIQHF.

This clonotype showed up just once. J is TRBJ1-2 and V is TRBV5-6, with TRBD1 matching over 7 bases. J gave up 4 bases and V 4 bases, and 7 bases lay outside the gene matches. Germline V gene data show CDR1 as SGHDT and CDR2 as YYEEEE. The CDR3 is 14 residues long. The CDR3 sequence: CASSPPGQIYGYTF. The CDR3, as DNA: TGTGCCAGCAGCCCCCCGGGACAGATCTATGGCTACACCTTC.

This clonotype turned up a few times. CDR3: CASSPRVLAGGAGTGELFF. CDR3 nucleotides: TGTGCCAGCAGCCCACGGGTACTAGCGGGAGGGGCGGGCACCGGGGAGCTGTTTTTT. The chain is built from TRBV6-1 and TRBJ2-2; 13 bases fit TRBD2. The length of the CDR3 is 19 residues. V was clipped by 6 bases and J by 4 bases; unmatched bases: 14. CDR1 and CDR2 from the germline V gene are MNHNS and SASEGT.

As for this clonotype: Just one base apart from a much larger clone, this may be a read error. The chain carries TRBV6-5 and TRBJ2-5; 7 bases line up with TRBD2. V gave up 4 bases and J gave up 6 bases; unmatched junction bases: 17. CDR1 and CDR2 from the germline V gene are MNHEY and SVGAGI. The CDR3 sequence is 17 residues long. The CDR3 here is CASSLGTAVAGAKTQYF. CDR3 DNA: TGTGCCAGCAGTTTAGGGACCGCCGTTGCGGGAGCGAAGACCCAGTACTTC.

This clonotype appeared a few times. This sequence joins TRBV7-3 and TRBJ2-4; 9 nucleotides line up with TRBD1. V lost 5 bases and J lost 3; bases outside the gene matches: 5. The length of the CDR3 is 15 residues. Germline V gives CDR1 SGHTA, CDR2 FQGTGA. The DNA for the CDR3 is TGTGCCAGCAGCCCAGGGACAGGGAACAAAAACATTCAGTACTTC. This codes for CASSPGTGNKNIQYF.

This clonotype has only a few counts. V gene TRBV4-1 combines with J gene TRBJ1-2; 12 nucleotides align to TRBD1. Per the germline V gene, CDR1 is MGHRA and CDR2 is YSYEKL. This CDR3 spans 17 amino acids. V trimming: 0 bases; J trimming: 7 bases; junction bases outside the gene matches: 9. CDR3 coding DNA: TGCGCCAGCAGCCAAGAGAGGAAGGGACAGGGGGCGTCTGGCTACACCTTC. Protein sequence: CASSQERKGQGASGYTF.

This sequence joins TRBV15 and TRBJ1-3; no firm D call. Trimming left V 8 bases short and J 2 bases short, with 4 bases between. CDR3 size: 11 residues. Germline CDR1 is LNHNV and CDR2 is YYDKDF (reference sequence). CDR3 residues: CATSTGNTIYF. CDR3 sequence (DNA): TGTGCCACCTCGACTGGAAACACCATATATTTT.

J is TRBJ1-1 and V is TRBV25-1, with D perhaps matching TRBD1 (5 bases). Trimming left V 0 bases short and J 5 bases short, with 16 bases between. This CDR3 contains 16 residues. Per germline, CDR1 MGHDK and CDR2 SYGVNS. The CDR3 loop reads CASSEYIDSRRTEAFF. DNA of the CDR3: TGTGCCAGCAGTGAATATATAGACAGCAGAAGAACTGAAGCTTTCTTT.

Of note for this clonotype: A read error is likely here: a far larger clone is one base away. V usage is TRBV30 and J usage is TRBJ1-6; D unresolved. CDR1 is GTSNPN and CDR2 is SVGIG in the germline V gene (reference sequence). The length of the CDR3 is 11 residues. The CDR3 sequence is CAWSPGTEDFF. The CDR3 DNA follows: TGTGCCTGGAGTCCCGGTACTGAAGATTTCTTT.

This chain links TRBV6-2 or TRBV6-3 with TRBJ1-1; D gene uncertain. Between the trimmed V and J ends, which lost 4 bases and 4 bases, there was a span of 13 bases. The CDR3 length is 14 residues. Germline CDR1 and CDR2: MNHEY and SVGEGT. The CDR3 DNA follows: TGTGCCAGCAGTTTTGAGGGATTCCGCACTGAAGCTTTCTTT. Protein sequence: CASSFEGFRTEAFF.

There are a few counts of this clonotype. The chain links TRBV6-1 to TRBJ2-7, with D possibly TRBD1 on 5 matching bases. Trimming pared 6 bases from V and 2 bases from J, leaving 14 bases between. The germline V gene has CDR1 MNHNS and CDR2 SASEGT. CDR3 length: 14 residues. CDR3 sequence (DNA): TGTGCCAGCAGCCGAGACAGTGGGGCCTACGAGCAGTACTTC. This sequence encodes CASSRDSGAYEQYF.

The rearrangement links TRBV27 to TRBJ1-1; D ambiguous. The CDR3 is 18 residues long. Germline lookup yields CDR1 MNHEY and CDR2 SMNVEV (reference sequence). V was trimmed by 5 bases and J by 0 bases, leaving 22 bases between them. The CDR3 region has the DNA TGTGCCAGCAGTCCCGAAGGGCCCCGGCGACGACTGAACACTGAAGCTTTCTTT. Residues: CASSPEGPRRRLNTEAFF.

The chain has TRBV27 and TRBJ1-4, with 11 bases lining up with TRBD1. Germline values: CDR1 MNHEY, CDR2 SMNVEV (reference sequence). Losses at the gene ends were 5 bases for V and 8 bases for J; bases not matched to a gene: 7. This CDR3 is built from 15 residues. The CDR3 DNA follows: TGTGCCAGCAGTGACCTGGGGACAGGGGGGGAAAAACTGTTTTTT. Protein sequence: CASSDLGTGGEKLFF.

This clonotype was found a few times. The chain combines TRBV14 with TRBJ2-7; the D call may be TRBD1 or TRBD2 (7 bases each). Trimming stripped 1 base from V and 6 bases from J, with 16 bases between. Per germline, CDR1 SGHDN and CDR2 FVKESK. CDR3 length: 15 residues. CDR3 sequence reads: CASSQGPGRGGEQYF. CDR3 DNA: TGTGCCAGCAGCCAAGGCCCGGGCAGGGGGGGCGAGCAGTACTTC.

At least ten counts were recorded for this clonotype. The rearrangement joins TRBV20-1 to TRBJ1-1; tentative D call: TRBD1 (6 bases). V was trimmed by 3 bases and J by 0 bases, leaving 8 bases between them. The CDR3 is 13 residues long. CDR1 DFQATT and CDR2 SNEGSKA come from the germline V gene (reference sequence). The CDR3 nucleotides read TGCAGTGCTAGTGGGGGGCTGAACACTGAAGCTTTCTTT. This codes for CSASGGLNTEAFF.

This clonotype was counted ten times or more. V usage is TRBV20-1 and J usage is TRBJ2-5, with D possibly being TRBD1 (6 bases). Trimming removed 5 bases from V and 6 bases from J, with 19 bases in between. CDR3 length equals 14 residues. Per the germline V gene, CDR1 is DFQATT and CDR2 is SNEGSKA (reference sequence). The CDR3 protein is CSAFSGTYGKTQYF. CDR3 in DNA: TGCAGTGCTTTCTCCGGGACATACGGGAAGACCCAGTACTTC.

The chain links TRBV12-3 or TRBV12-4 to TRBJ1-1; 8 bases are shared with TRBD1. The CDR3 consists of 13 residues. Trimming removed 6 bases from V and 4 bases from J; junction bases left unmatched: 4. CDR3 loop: CASSSGGVTEAFF. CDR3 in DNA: TGTGCCAGCAGCTCAGGGGGCGTCACTGAAGCTTTCTTT.